These T cell receptor beta chains were read from a single sample in a study of cytomegalovirus exposure and HLA in healthy donors. Data came from immunoSEQ multiplex PCR; TCRdb stores just in-frame clones and leaves some out. Of 200,000 to 250,000 clones listed, around 79% are singletons. Sequences were obtained from PBMCs. The receptors come from a girl aged 2 to 10 in good health and CMV-seronegative. CDR3s include the opening cysteine and the closing phenylalanine or tryptophan. Each record gives: J gene, V gene, D gene, CDR3 protein. A D gene is named only where the DNA matches it firmly.

TRBJ2-3,TRBV9,.,CASAGLSHTDTQYF
TRBJ2-1,TRBV7-2,TRBD2,CASSPQSLAGYNEQFF
TRBJ2-5,TRBV6-1,.,CASKNRTEETQYF
TRBJ1-1,TRBV6-6,.,CASSPTVEGAHTEAFF
TRBJ1-4,TRBV6-1,TRBD1,CASSEGDRKLFF
TRBJ2-7,TRBV5-4,TRBD2,CASSLGLAGVTYEQYF
TRBJ2-7,TRBV5-1,.,CASSLGTPPHEQYF
TRBJ1-3,TRBV30,.,CAWAGFSGGDGNTIYF
TRBJ1-2,TRBV7-9,.,CASSPYFYGYTF
TRBJ1-6,TRBV4-1,.,CASSPISRGDHNSPLHF
TRBJ1-1,TRBV5-5,TRBD1,CASSLEGTPPTGWKTEAFF
TRBJ2-5,TRBV4-1,TRBD2,CASSQAGTKQETQYF
TRBJ2-4,TRBV5-4,TRBD1,CASSSSRDRSTKNIQYF
TRBJ1-4,TRBV7-9,.,CASSLIRGSGTNEKLFF
TRBJ2-1,TRBV19,TRBD2,CASSIGLAGGFNEQFF
TRBJ1-2,TRBV19,.,CASSLTAYGYTF
TRBJ1-5,TRBV7-9,TRBD1,CASSLGRGLEQPQHF
TRBJ1-2,TRBV19,TRBD1,CARADRGGGYTF
TRBJ1-5,TRBV28,TRBD1,CASRQGAKPQHF
TRBJ1-1,TRBV7-2,.,CASSPGGWGTEAFF
TRBJ2-1,TRBV4-1,TRBD2,CASSSLAGVGEQFF
TRBJ2-3,TRBV30,.,CAWGQLVRDTQYF
TRBJ2-7,TRBV15,TRBD1,CATSRPGGYEQYF
TRBJ1-1,TRBV5-6,TRBD1,CASSWGQGINTEAFF
TRBJ1-1,TRBV6-1,.,CASSDYQGLRTEAFF
TRBJ2-2,TRBV5-4,.,CASSGGDLGELFF
TRBJ2-5,TRBV6-1,TRBD2,CASSASGPEETQYF
TRBJ2-5,TRBV30,.,CAWSQTGRGTQYF
TRBJ2-3,TRBV15,.,CATSRDRGPDTQYF
TRBJ2-7,TRBV7-2,TRBD2,CASSLRTSGRSYEQYF
TRBJ2-1,TRBV30,TRBD2,CAWCTGGPYEQFF
TRBJ1-3,TRBV18,.,CASSPESIGNTIYF
TRBJ2-3,TRBV5-4,TRBD2,CASSLLGLAGSTDTQYF
TRBJ2-7,TRBV5-4,TRBD2,CASRSGLDSYEQYF
TRBJ1-5,TRBV15,.,CATSRYRIPVPNQPQHF
TRBJ2-5,TRBV10-3,TRBD2,CAIGGLGGQETQYF
TRBJ1-1,TRBV10-1,.,CASSDGMNTEAFF
TRBJ2-5,TRBV14,.,CASSQDPRETQYF
TRBJ2-5,TRBV7-7,TRBD2,CASSQTSGVETQYF
TRBJ2-1,TRBV5-4,TRBD2,CASSWTSGSRDEQFF
TRBJ1-2,TRBV13,TRBD1,CASSSGQGNGYTF
TRBJ2-7,TRBV5-4,.,CASSLDRAFLEQYF
TRBJ1-1,TRBV5-1,.,CASSLGYRQAATQAFF
TRBJ2-4,TRBV5-6,.,CASSPAGQQLGIQYF
TRBJ1-3,TRBV19,.,CASSIDRRGPLSGNTIYF
TRBJ2-2,TRBV7-9,.,CASSRFTGELFF
TRBJ1-5,TRBV6-5,.,CASSYGRSNQPQHF
TRBJ2-3,TRBV7-9,.,CASSLVSSADTQYF
TRBJ2-6,TRBV6-5,.,CASSSRDSGANVLTF
TRBJ1-1,TRBV6-5,.,CASRSQANTEAFF
TRBJ1-1,TRBV19,TRBD1,CASSLDRGVAFF
TRBJ2-7,TRBV9,TRBD1,CASSARQGDEYEQYF
TRBJ1-2,TRBV9,TRBD1,CASSVDPTGGLYGYTF
TRBJ2-3,TRBV2,.,CASSEARLDTQYF
TRBJ2-2,TRBV10-3,.,CAINPGSPYTGELFF